This TCR beta chain is from a study of metastatic and nonmetastatic thyroid tumors. Study-wide background: Repertoire comparison spanned blood and tumor or nodule tissue of malignant and benign thyroid patients. Whole-study findings and limits: Across blood and tumor, TCR beta diversity in malignant thyroid tumors was reportedly significantly higher than in benign nodules.

In the original analysis: The study took CDR3 differences across clinicopathological groups and made a distant-metastasis classifier for papillary thyroid cancer from them. TCRdb called clones again from the PCR reads with MiXCR. It is TCRdb's table, rather than the study itself, that gives the V and J calls and clone size. The sample yields 20,000 to 25,000 clones, 20% seen once. In this sample, this clone turned up many times. Its antigen is not known. The entire patient cohort was treatment-naive prior to thyroid surgery. The CDR3 is made up of 14 amino acids. From germline, CDR1 is MNHEY and CDR2 SVGAGI. Germline trimming cut 2 bases from V and 2 bases from J; bases unmatched to any gene: 2.

The clonotype comes from a female donor with papillary thyroid cancer or a benign thyroid nodule (not recorded which). Some clones in this sample may be carry-over from other donors' samples. Sequencing input: blood. The V and J genes are TRBV6-5 and TRBJ2-5; 7 bases fit TRBD1. Written as DNA, the CDR3 is TGTGCCAGCAGTTACAAGGGACAGCAAGAGACCCAGTACTTC. As protein: CASSYKGQQETQYF.